The 27 T cell receptor beta chains in this list originate from one sample, sequenced in a study of coeliac disease. Libraries were prepared by immunoSEQ multiplex PCR; TCRdb keeps only in-frame clonotypes and omits some of them. The sample gives roughly 3,700 clones, 64% of which show up once; approximately 23% is in the top ten. Sequencing was carried out using lymphocytes from the gut lamina propria. All receptors derive from a woman aged 30 to 39 without celiac disease.

The sample holds a few counts of this clone. Written as DNA, the CDR3 is TGTGCCAGCAGTGGGGGACTCTTAGAAAAACTGTTTTTT. Translating gives CASSGGLLEKLFF. This chain joins TRBV6-5 and TRBJ1-4, with D possibly matching TRBD1 (5 bases). CDR1 MNHEY and CDR2 SVGAGI come from the germline V gene. The ends were cut back, 5 bases at V and 8 bases at J, with 12 bases in the middle. The CDR3 totals 13 residues.

By share, this clone counts as medium-sized (0.01 to 0.1%). The chain has TRBV6-5 and TRBJ2-7; no clear D gene. Trimming took 5 bases from V and 1 from J, leaving 12 bases between them. There are 14 residues in the CDR3. Germline V gene lookup returns CDR1 MNHEY and CDR2 SVGAGI. CDR3 sequence: CASSRVAESYEQYF. CDR3 nucleotides: TGTGCCAGCAGTCGTGTAGCTGAGTCCTACGAGCAGTACTTC.

A single count supports this clone. The chain links TRBV9 to TRBJ2-7; tentatively, D is TRBD2 (6 bases). The CDR3 is 12 amino acids. The V and J ends lost 3 bases and 6 bases respectively, with 10 bases between them. Per the germline V gene, CDR1 is SGDLS and CDR2 is YYNGEE. As DNA, the CDR3 is TGTGCCAGCAGCGCTGGGGGGTCCGAGCAGTACTTC. Translation gives CASSAGGSEQYF.

This clone came up a few times. The chain couples TRBV29-1 to TRBJ2-3; 7 bases fit TRBD1. Germline V lookup: CDR1 SQVTM, CDR2 ANQGSEA. J lost 4 bases, V lost 6 bases, and 4 bases had no gene match. This CDR3 contains 12 residues. The CDR3 coding sequence is TGCAGCGTCGAGGGGGCCGCAGATACGCAGTATTTT. As protein: CSVEGAADTQYF.

This clone has only a few counts. The genes are TRBV6-1 and TRBJ2-3, with D maybe TRBD1 (6 bases). There are 13 residues in the CDR3. The V and J ends lost 8 bases and 3 bases respectively, with 12 bases between them. CDR1 is MNHNS, CDR2 SASEGT, per germline. The CDR3 DNA sequence: TGTGCCAGCCTCGAGGGGGTAACAGATACGCAGTATTTT. Protein product: CASLEGVTDTQYF.

This sequence joins TRBV13 and TRBJ2-1; tentative D call: TRBD2 (7 bases). The germline V and J ends were trimmed by 4 bases and 7 bases, with 20 bases remaining between them. The CDR3 extends over 16 amino acids. Germline loops: CDR1 PRHDT, CDR2 FYEKMQ (reference sequence). The DNA for the CDR3 is TGTGCCAGCAGCTCCTCTGGCGGGGGCCGAGGAAATGAGCAGTTCTTC. It yields the protein CASSSSGGGRGNEQFF.

V and J are TRBV29-1 and TRBJ1-4; D is unclear. The CDR3 spans 13 residues. V shed 7 bases and J shed 0 bases, with 9 bases lying between them. CDR1 is SQVTM and CDR2 is ANQGSEA in the germline V gene. The CDR3 nucleotides read TGCAGCGCCCAATTAGCAACTAATGAAAAACTGTTTTTT. It codes for CSAQLATNEKLFF. The full variable domain, its missing parts supplied by reference TRBV29-1 and TRBJ1-4, is SAVISQKPSRDICQRGTSLTIQCQVDSQVTMMFWYRQQPGQSLTLIATANQGSEATYESGFVIDKFPISRPNLTFSTLTVSNMSPEDSSIYLCSAQLATNEKLFFGSGTQLSVL.

This chain joins TRBV6-1 and TRBJ1-5, with D maybe TRBD1 (6 bases). The CDR3 covers 14 residues. Germline V gene lookup returns CDR1 MNHNS and CDR2 SASEGT. V gave up 1 base and J gave up 8 bases, with 12 bases separating them. The chain's CDR3 is CASSEVTGWEPQHF. The CDR3 coding sequence is TGTGCCAGCAGTGAAGTTACAGGGTGGGAGCCCCAGCATTTT.

This chain links TRBV19 with TRBJ1-5, with TRBD1 matching 8 bases. Per germline, CDR1 LNHDA and CDR2 SQIVND (reference sequence). With V trimmed by 7 bases and J by 7 bases, 18 bases remained unmatched. This CDR3 is built from 17 residues. CDR3 bases: TGTGCCAGTACCACCATGGGGGCTGGACAGGGAGGCCAGCCCCAGCATTTT. Residues: CASTTMGAGQGGQPQHF.

The chain has TRBV6-6 and TRBJ1-2; D is uncertain. Trimming left V 6 bases short and J 4 bases short, with 9 bases between. The CDR3 is made up of 12 amino acids. Germline values: CDR1 MNHNY, CDR2 SVGAGI (reference sequence). This CDR3 is CASSREGYGYTF. The CDR3 DNA sequence: TGTGCCAGCAGCCGGGAGGGCTATGGCTACACCTTC.

In its sample, this clone was seen once. The genes are TRBV2 and TRBJ2-1, with TRBD1 matching over 8 bases. Germline CDR1 SNHLY, CDR2 FYNNEI. This CDR3 region has 16 residues. J was trimmed by 5 bases and V by 0 bases; bases with no gene match: 6. CDR3 sequence: CASSEATGANDNEQFF. The CDR3 DNA follows: TGTGCCAGCAGTGAAGCGACAGGGGCAAACGACAATGAGCAGTTCTTC. The full variable domain, completed using reference TRBV2 and TRBJ2-1, is EPEVTQTPSHQVTQMGQEVILRCVPISNHLYFYWYRQILGQKVEFLVSFYNNEISEKSEIFDDQFSVERPDGSNFTLKIRSTKLEDSAMYFCASSEATGANDNEQFFGPGTRLTVL.

This chain uses TRBV6-1 with TRBJ2-1, with 10 bases aligning to TRBD2. This CDR3 contains 15 residues. Per the germline V gene, CDR1 is MNHNS and CDR2 is SASEGT. The V and J ends lost 7 bases and 7 bases, in that order; junction bases with no gene match: 10. CDR3: CASNKQRGGRNEQFF. As DNA, the CDR3 is TGTGCCAGCAATAAACAGCGGGGGGGCCGGAATGAGCAGTTCTTC.

By sample share, this clone is large (0.1 to 1%). The chain is built from TRBV28 and TRBJ1-3, with a possible D match to TRBD1 (5 bases). The germline V gene has CDR1 MDHEN and CDR2 SYDVKM. Trimming removed 4 bases at V and 4 bases at J, with 17 bases between. This CDR3 contains 16 residues. This CDR3 is CASSSDQGVLGNTIYF. CDR3 coding DNA: TGTGCCAGCAGTTCCGACCAGGGTGTCTTGGGAAACACCATATATTTT.

The chain couples TRBV27 to TRBJ2-7, with 7 bases fitting TRBD2. CDR1 and CDR2 from the germline V gene are MNHEY and SMNVEV (reference sequence). Germline trimming cut 6 bases from V and 5 bases from J; bases unmatched to any gene: 13. The CDR3 covers 15 residues. The CDR3 DNA sequence: TGTGCCAGCAGCTGGAAGTGGGGGGGATACAACGAGCAGTACTTC. It codes for CASSWKWGGYNEQYF.

The chain recombines TRBV4-2 with TRBJ1-4, with a weak D call TRBD1 (6 bases). Germline lookup yields CDR1 LGHNA and CDR2 YNFKEQ. Deletions cut 0 bases from V and 7 bases from J, with 15 bases between. The CDR3 is 16 residues long. The CDR3 here is CASSQEQGLSGEKLFF. The CDR3 bases are TGTGCCAGCAGCCAAGAGCAGGGGTTAAGCGGTGAAAAACTGTTTTTT.

The chain carries TRBV6-5 and TRBJ2-7; D might be TRBD2 (7 bases). This CDR3 has 13 amino acids. The V end lost 5 bases, the J end lost 3 bases, and 11 bases lay between the germline ends. Per germline, CDR1 MNHEY and CDR2 SVGAGI. The CDR3 spells CASSGGAGYEQYF. CDR3 nucleotide sequence: TGTGCCAGCAGTGGGGGGGCGGGCTACGAGCAGTACTTC.

The chain links TRBV6-5 to TRBJ2-5, with D hard to call. The germline V and J ends were trimmed by 6 bases and 1 base, with 12 bases remaining between them. From germline, CDR1 is MNHEY and CDR2 SVGAGI. This CDR3 has 14 amino acids. This CDR3 is CASSRTASQETQYF. The CDR3 DNA sequence: TGTGCCAGCAGCCGAACAGCCAGCCAAGAGACCCAGTACTTC.

The chain combines TRBV6-1 with TRBJ2-3; 8 positions match TRBD2. CDR3 length equals 14 residues. Germline trimming cut 7 bases from V and 5 bases from J; bases unmatched to any gene: 8. Germline lookup yields CDR1 MNHNS and CDR2 SASEGT. The CDR3 reads CASKTGGPGDTQYF. Here the CDR3 DNA reads TGTGCCAGCAAAACGGGGGGGCCGGGAGATACGCAGTATTTT.

The table lists this clone with a few counts. The chain is built from TRBV5-1 and TRBJ1-6, with 8 bases aligning to TRBD1. Germline V CDR1 and CDR2: SGHRS, YFSETQ. The J segment lost 8 bases and the V segment lost 3 bases, leaving 7 bases of the junction unmatched. The length of the CDR3 is 15 residues. The CDR3 DNA reads TGCGCCAGCAGCTCATGGACAGGGTCAGATTCACCCCTCCACTTT. Translation: CASSSWTGSDSPLHF.

There are a few counts of this clone. The chain carries TRBV2 and TRBJ1-5; D is unresolved. The germline CDR1 and CDR2 sequences are SNHLY and FYNNEI. The CDR3 is made up of 14 amino acids. V gave up 1 base and J gave up 7 bases, with 11 bases separating them. CDR3 nucleotide sequence: TGTGCCAGCAGTGAAGTGGGAGGGCCCCAGCCCCAGCATTTT. Amino acid sequence: CASSEVGGPQPQHF.

The chain is built from TRBV7-3 and TRBJ2-1; 11 bases are shared with TRBD2. The CDR3 contains 18 residues. V lost 6 bases to trimming and J lost 8 bases; unmatched junction nucleotides: 18. CDR1 SGHTA and CDR2 FQGTGA come from the germline V gene. For the CDR3, the DNA is TGTGCCAGCAGTTCATCGGCTAGCGGGGGGCCCAGTGGCGATGAGCAGTTCTTC. It codes for CASSSSASGGPSGDEQFF.

V and J are TRBV15 and TRBJ2-5, with 8 nucleotides matching TRBD2. Per the germline V gene, CDR1 is LNHNV and CDR2 is YYDKDF (reference sequence). Losses at the gene ends were 0 bases for V and 3 bases for J; bases not matched to a gene: 6. CDR3 length: 16 residues. The CDR3 DNA reads as TGTGCCACCAGCAGAGAGGCGGGGGGCCTTAAAGAGACCCAGTACTTC. Its protein is CATSREAGGLKETQYF.

J is TRBJ2-5 and V is TRBV29-1, with D possibly being TRBD2 (5 bases). Trimming stripped 1 base from V and 9 bases from J, with 18 bases between. Per germline, CDR1 SQVTM and CDR2 ANQGSEA. The CDR3 is 14 residues long. CDR3 region: CSVEALLTSAAQYF. The CDR3 DNA sequence: TGCAGCGTTGAAGCCTTACTAACTTCAGCGGCCCAGTACTTC.

The chain couples TRBV18 to TRBJ1-1, with D maybe TRBD1 (6 bases). Trimming shortened V by 5 bases and J by 3 bases, and 16 bases separated the two germline ends. This CDR3 spans 15 amino acids. Germline CDR1 reads KGHSH; CDR2 reads LQKENI. CDR3 amino acids: CASSVRGEGDTEAFF. The DNA of the CDR3 is TGTGCCAGCTCAGTCAGGGGAGAAGGAGACACTGAAGCTTTCTTT.

The J gene is TRBJ1-5, the V gene TRBV27, with TRBD1 matching 7 bases. With 6 bases clipped from V and 1 base from J, the junction kept 3 bases outside the gene matches. Germline lookup yields CDR1 MNHEY and CDR2 SMNVEV (reference sequence). The CDR3 sequence is 14 residues long. The CDR3 DNA reads TGTGCCAGCAGCATGACAGGGAGCAATCAGCCCCAGCATTTT. This translates into CASSMTGSNQPQHF.

The rearrangement uses TRBV11-2 and TRBJ2-2, with 7 bases identical to TRBD1. Germline loops: CDR1 SGHAT, CDR2 FQNNGV. V dropped 5 bases and J dropped 2; count of bases not matched to a gene: 5. This CDR3 has 15 residues. CDR3 nucleotides: TGTGCCAGCAGCCCCGACAGGGCCAACACCGGGGAGCTGTTTTTT. This translates into CASSPDRANTGELFF.

This clone was detected once. The chain has TRBV5-4 and TRBJ2-7; 8 bases match TRBD1. The CDR3 runs to 15 residues. The germline gives CDR1 SGHNT, CDR2 YYREEE (reference sequence). J was trimmed by 11 bases and V by 4 bases; bases with no gene match: 17. The DNA for the CDR3 is TGTGCCAGCAGCCCCGGTGAGACAGGGGTCCCCGGGGAGTACTTC. Residues: CASSPGETGVPGEYF.